This T cell receptor beta chain was captured in a study of CXCR3-negative and CXCR3-positive naive CD8 T cells. Overall study results and limits: Whereas both naive subsets had comparably high diversity, memory CD8+ cells had much lower diversity. Post-cryopreservation CXCR3 expression was partly diminished, and the bulk of assays employed fresh PBMCs. TRBV-TRBJ usage matched between naive CXCR3-negative and CXCR3-positive cells but not between memory cells.

Germline V gene sequence: CDR1 LGHDT, CDR2 YNNKEL (reference sequence). The CDR3 loop spans 16 amino acids. On this clonotype itself: Antigen unknown.

The study sorted every CD8+ T cell subset in triplicate at 250,000 to 300,000 cells each. Each TRB cDNA library was prepared by 5' RACE (with UMI labels). Reanalyzing the 5' RACE reads, TCRdb keeps one entry per CDR3 protein, without DNA. This sample contains roughly 100,000 distinct CDR3 sequences. This chain joins TRBV3-1 and TRBJ2-2; TCRdb gives TRBD1 as the D gene, but with no DNA this cannot be confirmed. The TCR sequence derives from a human donor in good health. Some clones in this sample may be carry-over from other donors' samples. Specimen: naive CXCR3- CD8+ T cells from blood. Specified subset: CD45RO-CCR7+CD27+CD95- naive CD8+ T cells lacking CXCR3 (TNR3-). The CDR3 protein is CASSQEVGPNTGELFF.